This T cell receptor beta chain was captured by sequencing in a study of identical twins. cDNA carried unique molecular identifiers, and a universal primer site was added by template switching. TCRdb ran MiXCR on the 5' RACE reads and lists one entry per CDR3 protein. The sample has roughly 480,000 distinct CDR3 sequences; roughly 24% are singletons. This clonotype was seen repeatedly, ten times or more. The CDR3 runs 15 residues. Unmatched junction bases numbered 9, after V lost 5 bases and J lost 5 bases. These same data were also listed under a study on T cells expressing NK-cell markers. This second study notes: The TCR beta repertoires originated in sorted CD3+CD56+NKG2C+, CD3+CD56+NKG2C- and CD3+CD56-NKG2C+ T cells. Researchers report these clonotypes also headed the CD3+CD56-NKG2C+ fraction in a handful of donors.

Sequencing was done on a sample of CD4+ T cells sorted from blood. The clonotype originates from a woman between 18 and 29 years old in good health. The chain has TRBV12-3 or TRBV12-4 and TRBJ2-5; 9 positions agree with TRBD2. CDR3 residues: CASSRESGRLETQYF. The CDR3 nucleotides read TGTGCCAGCAGTCGGGAAAGCGGGAGGCTTGAGACCCAGTACTTC.